The rows below give T cell receptor beta chains drawn from one sample of a study of blood T cell repertoires in COVID-19. Generated by immunoSEQ multiplex PCR, the TCRdb table keeps only in-frame clones and is missing some. The data show around 400,000 clones, 80% to 90% seen once. Sequences were obtained from peripheral blood. Receptors originate from a woman aged 55-75 years with COVID-19, enrolled during active disease. The CDR3 runs from the conserved cysteine through the conserved F or W. The D gene is left open where the match is weak. Clone sizes are given selectively: once, few, many, or a class where the clone is expanded.

clone size: -; J gene: TRBJ2-5; V gene: TRBV27; D gene: -; CDR3 protein: CASSLSLPNRDTRLETQYF; CDR3 DNA: TGTGCCAGCAGTTTATCCCTACCTAACAGGGACACTAGGTTAGAGACCCAGTACTTC
clone size: -; J gene: TRBJ1-5; V gene: TRBV18; D gene: TRBD1; CDR3 protein: CASSLLGQVNQPQHF; CDR3 DNA: TGTGCCAGCTCACTTCTGGGACAGGTTAATCAGCCCCAGCATTTT
clone size: -; J gene: TRBJ2-3; V gene: TRBV11-2; D gene: -; CDR3 protein: CASSLETETDTQYF; CDR3 DNA: TGTGCCAGCAGCTTAGAGACAGAGACAGATACGCAGTATTTT
clone size: -; J gene: TRBJ2-7; V gene: TRBV7-9; D gene: TRBD1; CDR3 protein: CASSLMGTVSYEQYF; CDR3 DNA: TGTGCCAGCAGCTTAATGGGGACAGTCTCCTACGAGCAGTACTTC
clone size: -; J gene: TRBJ2-1; V gene: TRBV27; D gene: TRBD2; CDR3 protein: CASRTRLAGAYNEQFF; CDR3 DNA: TGTGCCAGCAGGACTCGACTAGCGGGGGCCTACAATGAGCAGTTCTTC
clone size: -; J gene: TRBJ2-7; V gene: TRBV6-6; D gene: TRBD2; CDR3 protein: CASSRGGEYEQYF; CDR3 DNA: TGTGCCTCCTCCCGGGGGGGCGAGTACGAGCAGTACTTC
clone size: -; J gene: TRBJ2-5; V gene: TRBV14; D gene: -; CDR3 protein: CASSQDRRPRRETQYF; CDR3 DNA: TGTGCCAGCAGCCAAGATCGTCGACCTAGGAGAGAGACCCAGTACTTC
clone size: -; J gene: TRBJ2-2; V gene: TRBV5-1; D gene: -; CDR3 protein: CASSFGPGIDGELFF; CDR3 DNA: TGCGCCAGCAGCTTTGGCCCGGGTATTGACGGGGAGCTGTTTTTT
clone size: -; J gene: TRBJ1-1; V gene: TRBV12-3/TRBV12-4; D gene: -; CDR3 protein: CASSRQAGTEAFF; CDR3 DNA: TGTGCCAGCAGTCGACAGGCAGGGACTGAAGCTTTCTTT
clone size: -; J gene: TRBJ2-1; V gene: TRBV4-1; D gene: -; CDR3 protein: CASSQDLGTPLGGEQFF; CDR3 DNA: TGCGCCAGCAGCCAAGATTTGGGGACTCCCCTGGGGGGTGAGCAGTTCTTC
clone size: once; J gene: TRBJ1-2; V gene: TRBV5-6; D gene: TRBD1; CDR3 protein: CASRKQGVDYGYTF; CDR3 DNA: TGTGCCAGCAGGAAACAGGGGGTCGACTATGGCTACACCTTC
clone size: -; J gene: TRBJ2-7; V gene: TRBV18; D gene: -; CDR3 protein: CASSPPGPGRSYEQYF; CDR3 DNA: TGTGCCAGCTCACCTCCCGGTCCCGGTCGGTCCTACGAGCAGTACTTC
clone size: -; J gene: TRBJ1-2; V gene: TRBV19; D gene: TRBD1; CDR3 protein: CASGDRPYYGYTF; CDR3 DNA: TGTGCCAGTGGGGACAGGCCCTACTATGGCTACACCTTC
clone size: -; J gene: TRBJ2-5; V gene: TRBV18; D gene: TRBD2; CDR3 protein: CASSTIAGGRSSETQYF; CDR3 DNA: TGTGCCAGCTCAACGATAGCGGGGGGGCGTTCTTCAGAGACCCAGTACTTC
clone size: -; J gene: TRBJ1-6; V gene: TRBV10-3; D gene: -; CDR3 protein: CAISPSSYNSPLHF; CDR3 DNA: TGTGCCATCAGCCCGAGCTCCTATAATTCACCCCTCCACTTT
clone size: -; J gene: TRBJ2-7; V gene: TRBV6-5; D gene: TRBD2; CDR3 protein: CASSSPGTSGGYEQYF; CDR3 DNA: TGTGCCAGCAGTTCCCCAGGGACTAGCGGGGGGTACGAGCAGTACTTC
clone size: -; J gene: TRBJ1-4; V gene: TRBV18; D gene: -; CDR3 protein: CASSPPNSFNEKLFF; CDR3 DNA: TGTGCCAGCTCACCACCTAACAGTTTCAATGAAAAACTGTTTTTT
clone size: -; J gene: TRBJ1-2; V gene: TRBV9; D gene: -; CDR3 protein: CASSGSEVYGYTF; CDR3 DNA: TGTGCCAGCAGTGGTAGTGAGGTCTATGGCTACACCTTC
clone size: -; J gene: TRBJ1-4; V gene: TRBV7-2; D gene: TRBD1; CDR3 protein: CASSSRQGSLTNEKLFF; CDR3 DNA: TGTGCCAGCAGCTCACGACAGGGATCCTTAACTAATGAAAAACTGTTTTTT
clone size: few; J gene: TRBJ1-5; V gene: TRBV27; D gene: TRBD1; CDR3 protein: CASSSRQGRASGVNQPQHF; CDR3 DNA: TGTGCCAGCAGTTCACGACAGGGGCGAGCGTCCGGAGTTAATCAGCCCCAGCATTTT
clone size: -; J gene: TRBJ2-1; V gene: TRBV18; D gene: TRBD2; CDR3 protein: CASSPGLASEQFF; CDR3 DNA: TGTGCCAGCTCACCGGGACTAGCGAGTGAGCAGTTCTTC
clone size: -; J gene: TRBJ2-3; V gene: TRBV5-1; D gene: -; CDR3 protein: CASSPAGTGSTDTQYF; CDR3 DNA: TGCGCCAGCAGCCCGGCCGGGACTGGTAGCACAGATACGCAGTATTTT
clone size: -; J gene: TRBJ1-1; V gene: TRBV7-3; D gene: -; CDR3 protein: CASSITGGNTEAFF; CDR3 DNA: TGTGCCAGCAGTATAACAGGCGGCAACACTGAAGCTTTCTTT
clone size: -; J gene: TRBJ2-1; V gene: TRBV9; D gene: -; CDR3 protein: CASSSRTRTPYNEQFF; CDR3 DNA: TGTGCCAGCAGCTCCCGCACCCGGACACCCTACAATGAGCAGTTCTTC
clone size: -; J gene: TRBJ2-3; V gene: TRBV7-9; D gene: TRBD2; CDR3 protein: CALGRSGATDTQYF; CDR3 DNA: TGTGCCCTAGGGCGGAGCGGGGCAACAGATACGCAGTATTTT
clone size: -; J gene: TRBJ2-1; V gene: TRBV3-1/TRBV3-2; D gene: TRBD2; CDR3 protein: CASSRLAGGRYNEQFF; CDR3 DNA: TGTGCCAGCAGTCGACTAGCGGGGGGCCGGTACAATGAGCAGTTCTTC
clone size: -; J gene: TRBJ2-7; V gene: TRBV2; D gene: -; CDR3 protein: CASTARPLTRSSYEQYF; CDR3 DNA: TGTGCCAGCACCGCCCGACCGTTAACGAGGAGCTCCTACGAGCAGTACTTC
clone size: -; J gene: TRBJ1-5; V gene: TRBV28; D gene: TRBD1; CDR3 protein: CASRPRDRGLLENQPQHF; CDR3 DNA: TGTGCCAGCAGACCCCGGGACAGGGGGCTCCTTGAGAATCAGCCCCAGCATTTT
clone size: -; J gene: TRBJ2-7; V gene: TRBV5-1; D gene: -; CDR3 protein: CASSAGTYEQYF; CDR3 DNA: TGCGCCAGCAGCGCCGGGACCTACGAGCAGTACTTC
clone size: -; J gene: TRBJ1-4; V gene: TRBV28; D gene: TRBD1; CDR3 protein: CASSRPTGLGEKLFF; CDR3 DNA: TGTGCCAGCAGCCGCCCGACAGGGCTTGGTGAAAAACTGTTTTTT
clone size: -; J gene: TRBJ1-1; V gene: TRBV29-1; D gene: TRBD1; CDR3 protein: CSVKNRGSHTEAFF; CDR3 DNA: TGCAGCGTTAAAAACAGGGGTTCCCACACTGAAGCTTTCTTT
clone size: -; J gene: TRBJ1-1; V gene: TRBV5-5; D gene: -; CDR3 protein: CASSLVSNTEAFF; CDR3 DNA: TGTGCCAGCAGCTTGGTCTCGAACACTGAAGCTTTCTTT
clone size: once; J gene: TRBJ1-2; V gene: TRBV5-6; D gene: -; CDR3 protein: CATRRDNYGYTF; CDR3 DNA: TGTGCCACCAGGCGGGATAACTATGGCTACACCTTC
clone size: -; J gene: TRBJ2-7; V gene: TRBV18; D gene: -; CDR3 protein: CASSPGLDYEQYF; CDR3 DNA: TGTGCCAGCTCACCGGGCTTGGACTACGAGCAGTACTTC
clone size: -; J gene: TRBJ1-1; V gene: TRBV13; D gene: TRBD1; CDR3 protein: CASSAARGQGGTEAFF; CDR3 DNA: TGTGCCAGCAGCGCGGCGAGAGGACAGGGAGGGACTGAAGCTTTCTTT
clone size: -; J gene: TRBJ1-3; V gene: TRBV7-6; D gene: -; CDR3 protein: CASSLLAGTTGNTIYF; CDR3 DNA: TGTGCCAGCAGCTTATTAGCAGGGACTACTGGAAACACCATATATTTT
clone size: -; J gene: TRBJ1-6; V gene: TRBV27; D gene: -; CDR3 protein: CASSLTRNSPLHF; CDR3 DNA: TGTGCCAGCAGCCTCACGCGGAATTCACCCCTCCACTTT
clone size: few; J gene: TRBJ1-6; V gene: TRBV5-4; D gene: TRBD1; CDR3 protein: CASRGQGERGSPLHF; CDR3 DNA: TGTGCCAGCAGGGGACAGGGGGAACGGGGTTCACCCCTCCACTTT
clone size: few; J gene: TRBJ2-2; V gene: TRBV9; D gene: -; CDR3 protein: CASSAGNSGVGTGELFF; CDR3 DNA: TGTGCCAGCAGCGCCGGAAACTCAGGGGTTGGCACCGGGGAGCTGTTTTTT
clone size: -; J gene: TRBJ2-7; V gene: TRBV6-5; D gene: TRBD1; CDR3 protein: CASSFKTGGTYEQYF; CDR3 DNA: TGTGCCAGCAGTTTCAAGACAGGGGGGACCTACGAGCAGTACTTC
clone size: -; J gene: TRBJ2-3; V gene: TRBV4-2; D gene: TRBD2; CDR3 protein: CASSRGLAGGGTDTQYF; CDR3 DNA: TGTGCCAGCAGCCGAGGACTAGCGGGGGGGGGCACAGATACGCAGTATTTT
clone size: -; J gene: TRBJ2-7; V gene: TRBV2; D gene: TRBD1; CDR3 protein: CASRSTGAQEQYF; CDR3 DNA: TGTGCCAGCAGAAGTACAGGGGCGCAGGAGCAGTACTTC
clone size: -; J gene: TRBJ1-5; V gene: TRBV9; D gene: -; CDR3 protein: CGSEGNQPQHF; CDR3 DNA: TGCGGTAGTGAGGGAAATCAGCCCCAGCATTTT
clone size: -; J gene: TRBJ1-5; V gene: TRBV10-2; D gene: -; CDR3 protein: CASSGQREGNQPQHF; CDR3 DNA: TGCGCCAGTTCAGGACAGAGAGAAGGCAATCAGCCCCAGCATTTT
clone size: -; J gene: TRBJ2-2; V gene: TRBV7-9; D gene: -; CDR3 protein: CASSSDFQNTGELFF; CDR3 DNA: TGTGCCAGCAGCTCTGACTTCCAGAACACCGGGGAGCTGTTTTTT
clone size: -; J gene: TRBJ2-1; V gene: TRBV11-2; D gene: -; CDR3 protein: CASSLSTVYNEQFF; CDR3 DNA: TGTGCCAGCAGCCTATCGACAGTTTACAATGAGCAGTTCTTC
clone size: -; J gene: TRBJ1-6; V gene: TRBV28; D gene: -; CDR3 protein: CASEGADHNNSPLHF; CDR3 DNA: TGTGCCAGCGAAGGGGCAGATCACAATAATTCACCCCTCCACTTT
clone size: -; J gene: TRBJ1-5; V gene: TRBV7-8; D gene: -; CDR3 protein: CASSLGGGNQPQHF; CDR3 DNA: TGTGCCAGCAGCTTAGGGGGAGGAAATCAGCCCCAGCATTTT
clone size: once; J gene: TRBJ2-3; V gene: TRBV18; D gene: TRBD2; CDR3 protein: CASSPSTSGGAGTDTQYF; CDR3 DNA: TGTGCCAGCTCACCTTCGACTAGCGGGGGGGCGGGCACAGATACGCAGTATTTT
clone size: -; J gene: TRBJ2-7; V gene: TRBV5-1; D gene: -; CDR3 protein: CASSLGAGGYEQYF; CDR3 DNA: TGCGCCAGCAGCTTGGGGGCCGGGGGCTACGAGCAGTACTTC
clone size: -; J gene: TRBJ2-3; V gene: TRBV12-3/TRBV12-4; D gene: -; CDR3 protein: CASRLANFYF; CDR3 DNA: TGTGCCAGCAGACTAGCAAACTTCTATTTT
clone size: -; J gene: TRBJ2-5; V gene: TRBV7-8; D gene: TRBD1; CDR3 protein: CASSLRDRAETQYF; CDR3 DNA: TGTGCCAGCAGCTTAAGGGACAGGGCAGAGACCCAGTACTTC
clone size: -; J gene: TRBJ1-3; V gene: TRBV30; D gene: TRBD1; CDR3 protein: CAWDRGHGNTIYF; CDR3 DNA: TGTGCCTGGGACAGGGGGCATGGAAACACCATATATTTT
clone size: -; J gene: TRBJ1-5; V gene: TRBV27; D gene: TRBD1; CDR3 protein: CASSPGQNQPQHF; CDR3 DNA: TGTGCCAGCAGCCCGGGACAGAATCAGCCCCAGCATTTT
clone size: -; J gene: TRBJ1-1; V gene: TRBV19; D gene: TRBD1; CDR3 protein: CASSADRGNTEAFF; CDR3 DNA: TGTGCCAGTAGTGCCGACAGGGGGAACACTGAAGCTTTCTTT
clone size: few; J gene: TRBJ2-1; V gene: TRBV13; D gene: TRBD2; CDR3 protein: CASSLASGGYNEQFF; CDR3 DNA: TGTGCCAGCAGCTTAGCTAGCGGGGGATACAATGAGCAGTTCTTC
clone size: -; J gene: TRBJ1-1; V gene: TRBV5-4; D gene: -; CDR3 protein: CASSSPGRGSEAFF; CDR3 DNA: TGTGCCAGCAGCTCCCCGGGCAGGGGATCTGAAGCTTTCTTT
clone size: -; J gene: TRBJ2-5; V gene: TRBV11-2; D gene: -; CDR3 protein: CASSLGYGDAETQYF; CDR3 DNA: TGTGCCAGCAGCTTAGGGTACGGGGATGCAGAGACCCAGTACTTC
clone size: once; J gene: TRBJ2-3; V gene: TRBV5-1; D gene: -; CDR3 protein: CASSVPTTGTDTQYF; CDR3 DNA: TGCGCCAGCAGCGTCCCGACAACCGGCACAGATACGCAGTATTTT